This TCR beta chain was captured in a study of blood T cell repertoires in COVID-19. Turning to the study itself: Sites across the United States, Italy and Spain contributed samples from acute and convalescent COVID-19.

Seattle cases were enrolled at active infection and followed longitudinally. Method: immunoSEQ multiplex PCR; TCRdb's copy keeps in-frame clones and lacks some. This sample yields 150,000 or so clones, of which roughly 77% are seen a single time; roughly 5.1% belongs to the top ten. V dropped 5 bases and J dropped 2 bases, with 4 bases sitting between them. This CDR3 has 12 amino acids. Germline V CDR1 and CDR2: MGHDK, SYGVNS. This clonotype was obtained from a woman between 70 and 85 years old with COVID-19, enrolled during active disease. The material sequenced was peripheral blood. The gene calls are TRBV25-1 and TRBJ1-3, with D unresolved. CDR3 DNA: TGTGCCAGCAGTCCCACTGGAAACACCATATATTTT. Translated: CASSPTGNTIYF.